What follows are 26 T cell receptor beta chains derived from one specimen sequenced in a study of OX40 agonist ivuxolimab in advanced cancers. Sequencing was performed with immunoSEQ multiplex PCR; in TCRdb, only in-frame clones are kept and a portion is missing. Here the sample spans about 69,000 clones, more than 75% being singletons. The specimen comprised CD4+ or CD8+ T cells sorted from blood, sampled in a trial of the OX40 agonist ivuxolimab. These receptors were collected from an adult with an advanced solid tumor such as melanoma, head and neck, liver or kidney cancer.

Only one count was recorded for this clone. CDR3 in amino acids: CASSSLAQSSYEQYF. In DNA, the CDR3 is TGCGCCAGCAGCTCACTAGCGCAGAGCTCCTACGAGCAGTACTTC. The chain links TRBV5-1 to TRBJ2-7, with 7 bases lining up with TRBD2. V dropped 3 bases and J dropped 0; count of bases not matched to a gene: 6. The CDR3 is made up of 15 amino acids. Germline CDR1 is SGHRS and CDR2 is YFSETQ.

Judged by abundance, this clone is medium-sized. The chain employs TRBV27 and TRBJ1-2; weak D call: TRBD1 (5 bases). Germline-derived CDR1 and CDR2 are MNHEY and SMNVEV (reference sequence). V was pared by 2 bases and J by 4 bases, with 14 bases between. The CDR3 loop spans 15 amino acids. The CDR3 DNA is TGTGCCAGCAGTTTAAATCCAGGGTTGGGCTATGGCTACACCTTC. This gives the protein CASSLNPGLGYGYTF.

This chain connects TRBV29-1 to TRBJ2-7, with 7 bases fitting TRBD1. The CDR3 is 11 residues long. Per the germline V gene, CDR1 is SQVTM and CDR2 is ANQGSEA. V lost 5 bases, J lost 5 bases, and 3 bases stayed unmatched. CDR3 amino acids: CSVSTGDEQYF. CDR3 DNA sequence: TGCAGCGTTTCCACAGGGGACGAGCAGTACTTC.

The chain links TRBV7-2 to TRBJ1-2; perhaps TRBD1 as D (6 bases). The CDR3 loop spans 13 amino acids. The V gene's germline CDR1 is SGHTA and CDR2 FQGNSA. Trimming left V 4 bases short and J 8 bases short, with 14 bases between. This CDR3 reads CASSSQGRGGYTF. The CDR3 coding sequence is TGTGCCAGCAGCTCGCAGGGGAGAGGAGGCTACACCTTC.

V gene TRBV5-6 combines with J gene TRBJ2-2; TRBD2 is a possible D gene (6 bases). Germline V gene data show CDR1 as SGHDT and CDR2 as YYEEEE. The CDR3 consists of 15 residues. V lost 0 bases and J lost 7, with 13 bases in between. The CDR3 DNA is TGTGCCAGCAGCTTGGGGGGACTGGGCGGCGGGGAGCTGTTTTTT. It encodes CASSLGGLGGGELFF.

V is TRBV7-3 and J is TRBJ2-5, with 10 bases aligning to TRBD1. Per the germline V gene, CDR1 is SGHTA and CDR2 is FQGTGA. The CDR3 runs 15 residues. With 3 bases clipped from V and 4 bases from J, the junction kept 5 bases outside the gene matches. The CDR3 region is CASSFMTGGAETQYF. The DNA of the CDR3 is TGTGCCAGCAGCTTCATGACAGGGGGCGCAGAGACCCAGTACTTC.

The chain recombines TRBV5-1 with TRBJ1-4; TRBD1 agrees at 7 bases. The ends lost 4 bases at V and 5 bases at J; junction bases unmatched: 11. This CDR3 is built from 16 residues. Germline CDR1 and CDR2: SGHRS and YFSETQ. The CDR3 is CASSVNSGTVNEKLFF. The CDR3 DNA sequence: TGCGCCAGCAGCGTCAACTCCGGGACAGTAAATGAAAAACTGTTTTTT.

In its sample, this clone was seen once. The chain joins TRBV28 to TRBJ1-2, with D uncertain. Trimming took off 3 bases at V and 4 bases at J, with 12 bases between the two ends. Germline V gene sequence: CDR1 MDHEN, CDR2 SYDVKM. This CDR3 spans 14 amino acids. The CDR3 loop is CASSFNLGFYGYTF. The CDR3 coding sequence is TGTGCCAGCAGTTTTAATTTGGGATTCTATGGCTACACCTTC.

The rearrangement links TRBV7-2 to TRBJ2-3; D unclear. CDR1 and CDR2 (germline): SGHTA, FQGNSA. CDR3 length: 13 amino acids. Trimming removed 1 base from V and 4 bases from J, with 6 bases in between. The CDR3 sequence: CASSLGRPDTQYF. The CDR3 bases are TGTGCCAGCAGCTTAGGCCGTCCAGATACGCAGTATTTT.

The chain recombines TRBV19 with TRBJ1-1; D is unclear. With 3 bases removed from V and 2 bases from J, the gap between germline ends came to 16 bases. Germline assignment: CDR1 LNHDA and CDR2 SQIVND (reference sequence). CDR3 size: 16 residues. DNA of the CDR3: TGTGCCAGTAGTATTAGGAATCCGGCCGGAAACACTGAAGCTTTCTTT. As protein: CASSIRNPAGNTEAFF.

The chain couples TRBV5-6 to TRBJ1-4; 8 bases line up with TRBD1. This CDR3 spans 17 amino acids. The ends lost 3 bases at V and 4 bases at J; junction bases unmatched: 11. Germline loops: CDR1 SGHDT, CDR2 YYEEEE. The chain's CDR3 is CASSYGAPGQGNEKLFF. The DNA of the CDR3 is TGTGCCAGCAGCTATGGGGCCCCTGGACAGGGTAATGAAAAACTGTTTTTT.

Here the CDR3 DNA reads TGTGCCAGCAGTGAAGGGGGCCAATCTAAACTGTTTTTT. It encodes CASSEGGQSKLFF. The chain uses TRBV25-1 and TRBJ1-4, with D possibly matching TRBD1 (6 bases). Germline lookup yields CDR1 MGHDK and CDR2 SYGVNS. This CDR3 spans 13 amino acids. Trimming removed 2 bases at V and 11 bases at J, with 12 bases between.

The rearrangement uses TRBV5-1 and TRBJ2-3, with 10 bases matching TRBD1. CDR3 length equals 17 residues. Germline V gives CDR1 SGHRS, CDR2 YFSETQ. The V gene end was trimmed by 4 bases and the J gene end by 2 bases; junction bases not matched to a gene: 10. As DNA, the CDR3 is TGCGCCAGCAGCACACAGGCCGGGACAGGGGTCACAGATACGCAGTATTTT. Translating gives CASSTQAGTGVTDTQYF.

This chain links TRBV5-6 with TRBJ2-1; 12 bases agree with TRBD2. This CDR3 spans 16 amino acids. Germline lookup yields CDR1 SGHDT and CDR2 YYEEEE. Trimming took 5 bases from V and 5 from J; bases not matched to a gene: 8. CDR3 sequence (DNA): TGTGCCAGCAGTCTTAGACGGACTAGCGGGAACAATGAGCAGTTCTTC. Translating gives CASSLRRTSGNNEQFF.

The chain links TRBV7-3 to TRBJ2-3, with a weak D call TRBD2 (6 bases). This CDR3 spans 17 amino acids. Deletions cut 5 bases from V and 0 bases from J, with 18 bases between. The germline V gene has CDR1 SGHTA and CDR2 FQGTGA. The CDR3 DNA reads TGTGCCAGCAGCCCGCAGCCATGGGGACTTAGCACAGATACGCAGTATTTT. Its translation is CASSPQPWGLSTDTQYF.

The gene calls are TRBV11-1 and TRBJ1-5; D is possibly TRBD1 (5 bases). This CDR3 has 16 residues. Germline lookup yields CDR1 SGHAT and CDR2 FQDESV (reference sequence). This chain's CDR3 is CAEGLPSRKGNQPQHF. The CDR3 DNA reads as TGTGCTGAGGGACTACCTAGCCGGAAGGGCAATCAGCCCCAGCATTTT.

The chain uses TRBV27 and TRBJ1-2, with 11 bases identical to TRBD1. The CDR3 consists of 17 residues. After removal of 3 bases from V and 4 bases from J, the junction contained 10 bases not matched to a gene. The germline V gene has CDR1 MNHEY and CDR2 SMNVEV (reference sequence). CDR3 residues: CASSFRTGTGGSYGYTF. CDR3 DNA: TGTGCCAGCAGTTTCCGGACCGGGACAGGGGGTTCCTATGGCTACACCTTC.

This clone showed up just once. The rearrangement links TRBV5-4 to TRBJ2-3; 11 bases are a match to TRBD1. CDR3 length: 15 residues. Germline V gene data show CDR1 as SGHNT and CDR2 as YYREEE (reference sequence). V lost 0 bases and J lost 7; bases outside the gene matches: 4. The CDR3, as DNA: TGTGCCAGCAGCTTGGCGGGACAGGGGGGACATACGCAGTATTTT. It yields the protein CASSLAGQGGHTQYF.

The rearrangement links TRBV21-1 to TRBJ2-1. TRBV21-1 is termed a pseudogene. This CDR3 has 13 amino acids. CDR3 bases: TGTGCCAGCAGCAAAAGGGGGGCCGGGGAGCAGTTCTTC. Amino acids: CASSKRGAGEQFF.

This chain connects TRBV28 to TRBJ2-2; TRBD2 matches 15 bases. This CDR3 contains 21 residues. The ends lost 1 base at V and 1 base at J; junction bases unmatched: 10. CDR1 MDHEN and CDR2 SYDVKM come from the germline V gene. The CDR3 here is CASSLYFPRTSGGVNTGELFF. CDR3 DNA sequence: TGTGCCAGCAGTTTATATTTTCCCCGGACTAGCGGGGGGGTGAACACCGGGGAGCTGTTTTTT.

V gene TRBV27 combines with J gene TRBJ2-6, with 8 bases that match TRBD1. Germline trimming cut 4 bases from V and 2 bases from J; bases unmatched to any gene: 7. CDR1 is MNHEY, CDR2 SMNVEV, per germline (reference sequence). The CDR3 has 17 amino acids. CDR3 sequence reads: CASSSRRGLAGANVLTF. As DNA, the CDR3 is TGTGCCAGCAGTTCCCGCAGGGGGCTGGCTGGGGCCAACGTCCTGACTTTC.

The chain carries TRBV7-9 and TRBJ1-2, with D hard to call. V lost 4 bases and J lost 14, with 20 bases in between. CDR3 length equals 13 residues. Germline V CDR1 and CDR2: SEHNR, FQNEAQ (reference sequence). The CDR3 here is CASSSPGSTPRTF. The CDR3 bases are TGTGCCAGCAGCTCGCCGGGATCCACTCCTCGGACCTTC.

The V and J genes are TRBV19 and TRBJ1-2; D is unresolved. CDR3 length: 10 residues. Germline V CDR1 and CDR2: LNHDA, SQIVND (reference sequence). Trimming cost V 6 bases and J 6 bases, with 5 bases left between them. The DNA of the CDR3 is TGTGCCAGTAGCCAAGATGGCTACACCTTC. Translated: CASSQDGYTF.

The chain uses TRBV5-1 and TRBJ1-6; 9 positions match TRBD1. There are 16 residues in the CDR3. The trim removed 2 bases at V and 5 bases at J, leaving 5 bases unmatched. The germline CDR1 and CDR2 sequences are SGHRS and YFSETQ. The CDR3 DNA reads TGCGCCAGCAGCTTAGACGGACAGGGGAATAATTCACCCCTCCACTTT. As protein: CASSLDGQGNNSPLHF.

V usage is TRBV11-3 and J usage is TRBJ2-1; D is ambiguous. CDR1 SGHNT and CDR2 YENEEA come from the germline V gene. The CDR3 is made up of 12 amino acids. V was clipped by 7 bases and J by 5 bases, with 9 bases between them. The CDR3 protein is CASTSTDNEQFF. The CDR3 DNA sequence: TGTGCCAGCACTTCTACCGACAATGAGCAGTTCTTC. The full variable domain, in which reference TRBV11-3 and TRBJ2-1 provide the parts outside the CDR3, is EAGVVQSPRYKIIEKKQPVAFWCNPISGHNTLYWYLQNLGQGPELLIRYENEEAVDDSQLPKDRFSAERLKGVDSTLKIQPAELGDSAVYLCASTSTDNEQFFGPGTRLTVL.

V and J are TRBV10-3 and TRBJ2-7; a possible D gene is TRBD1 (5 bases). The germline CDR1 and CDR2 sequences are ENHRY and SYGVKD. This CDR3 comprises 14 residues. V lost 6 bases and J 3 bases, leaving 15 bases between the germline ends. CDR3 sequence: CAISGPGQGYEQYF. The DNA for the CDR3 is TGTGCCATCAGCGGACCGGGCCAGGGCTACGAGCAGTACTTC.